The T cell receptor (beta chain) described here comes from a study of blood T cells in healthy people across ages. A second PCR of 7 to 11 cycles used a sample-barcoded 5' primer and a J-beta primer mix. A single record per CDR3 protein comes from TCRdb applying MiXCR to the 5' RACE reads. Of approximately 810,000 distinct CDR3 sequences in the sample, under 35% were seen once. As to this clonotype: Possible read error: a much larger clone is one base away.

Per the germline V gene, CDR1 is SQVTM and CDR2 is ANQGSEA. V lost 3 bases and J 4 bases, leaving 8 bases between the germline ends. The CDR3 is 12 residues long. Source material: blood. The chain has TRBV29-1 and TRBJ2-3; D uncertain. The TCR sequence derives from a woman older than 75 in good health. In nucleotides, the CDR3 is TGCAGCGTTGAGACAAGGCCAGATACGCAGTATTTT. Its translation: CSVETRPDTQYF.